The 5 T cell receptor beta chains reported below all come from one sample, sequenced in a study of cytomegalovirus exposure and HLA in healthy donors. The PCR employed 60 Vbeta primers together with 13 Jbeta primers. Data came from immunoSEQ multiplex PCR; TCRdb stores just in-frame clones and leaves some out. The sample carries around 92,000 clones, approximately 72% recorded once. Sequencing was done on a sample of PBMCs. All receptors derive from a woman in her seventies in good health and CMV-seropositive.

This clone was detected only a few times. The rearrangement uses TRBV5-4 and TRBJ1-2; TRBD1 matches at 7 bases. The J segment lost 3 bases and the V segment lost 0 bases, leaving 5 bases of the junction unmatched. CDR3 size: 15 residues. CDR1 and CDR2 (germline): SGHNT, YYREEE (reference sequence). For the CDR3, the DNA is TGTGCCAGCAGCTTGGCTACAGGGGTTGACTATGGCTACACCTTC. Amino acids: CASSLATGVDYGYTF. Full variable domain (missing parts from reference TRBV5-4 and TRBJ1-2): ETGVTQSPTHLIKTRGQQVTLRCSSQSGHNTVSWYQQALGQGPQFIFQYYREEENGRGNFPPRFSGLQFPNYSSELNVNALELDDSALYLCASSLATGVDYGYTFGSGTRLTVV.

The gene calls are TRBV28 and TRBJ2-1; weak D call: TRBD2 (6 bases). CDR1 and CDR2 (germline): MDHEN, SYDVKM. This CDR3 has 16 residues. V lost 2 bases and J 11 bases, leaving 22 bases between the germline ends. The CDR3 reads CASSLEGAGTSTKQFF. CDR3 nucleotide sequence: TGTGCCAGCAGTTTAGAAGGGGCCGGGACTTCAACAAAGCAGTTCTTC.

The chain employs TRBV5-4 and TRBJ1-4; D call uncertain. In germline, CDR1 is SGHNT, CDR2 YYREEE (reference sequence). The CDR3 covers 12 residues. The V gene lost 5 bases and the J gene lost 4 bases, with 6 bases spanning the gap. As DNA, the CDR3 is TGTGCCAGCAGGCGGGGTAATGAAAAACTGTTTTTT. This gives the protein CASRRGNEKLFF.

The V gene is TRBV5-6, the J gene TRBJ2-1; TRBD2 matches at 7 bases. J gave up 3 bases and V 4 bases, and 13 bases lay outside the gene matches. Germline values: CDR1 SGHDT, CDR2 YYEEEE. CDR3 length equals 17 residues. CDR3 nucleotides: TGTGCCAGCAGCCAGAAAATCAGCGGGATCAGCTACAATGAGCAGTTCTTC. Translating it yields CASSQKISGISYNEQFF.

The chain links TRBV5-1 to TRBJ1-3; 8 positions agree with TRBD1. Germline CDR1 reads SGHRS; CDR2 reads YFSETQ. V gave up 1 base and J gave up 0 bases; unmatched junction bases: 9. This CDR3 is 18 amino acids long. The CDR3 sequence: CASSLLGGRGLSGNTIYF. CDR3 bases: TGCGCCAGCAGCTTGTTGGGAGGCAGGGGGCTCTCTGGAAACACCATATATTTT.